This T cell receptor beta chain appears in the sequencing data of a study of T cell clusters in autoimmune cytopenias. TRB was amplified from about 250 ng of peripheral blood genomic DNA per sample. Its frequency marks this clonotype as medium-sized (0.01 to 0.1%). What it binds is not known. The study, taken as a whole, reports: Primary autoimmune cytopenia patients seemingly lacked the physiological T cell clusters found in healthy donors. TRB repertoire shifts in secondary cytopenia and chronic lymphocytic leukemia mostly reflected lymphoma, not autoimmunity.

The germline V gene encodes CDR1 SGHNT and CDR2 YENEEA. This CDR3 is built from 13 residues. Multiplex touch-down PCR amplified TRB using TRB-A and TRB-B pools in one tube. TCRdb re-called the multiplex PCR reads; one entry per CDR3 protein, DNA not given. The repertoire table contains a few thousand distinct CDR3 sequences. These data also formed part of another study, on T cell repertoires in aging, cancer and after chemotherapy. This second study notes: Rebound thymic output was suggested by rising median generation probability during chemotherapy in each cancer cohort.

Source material: peripheral blood. The chain has TRBV11-3 and TRBJ2-5. This TCR was sampled from a human donor with an autoimmune cytopenia or autoimmune hepatitis (not recorded which). The CDR3 sequence: CASSPVAQETQYF.